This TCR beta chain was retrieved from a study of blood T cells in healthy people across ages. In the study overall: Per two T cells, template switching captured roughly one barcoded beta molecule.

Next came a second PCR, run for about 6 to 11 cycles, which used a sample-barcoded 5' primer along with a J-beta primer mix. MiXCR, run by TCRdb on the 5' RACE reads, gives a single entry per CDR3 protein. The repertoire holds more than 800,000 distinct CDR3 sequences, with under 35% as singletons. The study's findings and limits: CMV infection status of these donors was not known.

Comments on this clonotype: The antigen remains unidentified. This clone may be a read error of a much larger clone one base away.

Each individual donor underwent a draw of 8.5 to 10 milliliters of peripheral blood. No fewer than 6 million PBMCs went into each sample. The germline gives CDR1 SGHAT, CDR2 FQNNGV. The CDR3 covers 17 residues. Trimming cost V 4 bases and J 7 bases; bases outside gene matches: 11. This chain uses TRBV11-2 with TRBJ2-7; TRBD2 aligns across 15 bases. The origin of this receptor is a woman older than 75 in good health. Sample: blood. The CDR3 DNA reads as TGTGCCAGCAGCTCACCGAGGACTAGCGGGGGGGCGACTGAGCAGTACTTC. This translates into CASSSPRTSGGATEQYF.